The entry below gives a single T cell receptor beta chain sequence along with its context. The record originates from a study of blood T cell repertoires in COVID-19. For the study at large: Sources were T cells, B-cell-depleted T cells, or PBMCs; the material itself was cDNA or gDNA.

Authors' analysis steps: Reference gene primer amplification in the assay estimated nucleated cell counts. TCRdb's copy holds only in-frame clones and misses some; the assay was immunoSEQ multiplex PCR. From that table come the V and J calls and clone size; the DNA was used to work out D and trimming. This sample has approximately 670,000 clones, with approximately 90% found just once. The CDR3 has 14 amino acids. The germline V gene has CDR1 WSHSY and CDR2 SAAADI. V lost 6 bases and J 5 bases, leaving 16 bases between the germline ends. This chain joins TRBV10-2 and TRBJ2-5, with D tentatively TRBD1 (5 bases). The sample taken for sequencing was peripheral blood. The receptor's source is a woman between 18 and 30 years old with acute or convalescent COVID-19. The CDR3 sequence: CASRAWQGGETQYF. In nucleotides, the CDR3 is TGCGCCAGCAGGGCGTGGCAGGGTGGGGAGACCCAGTACTTC.